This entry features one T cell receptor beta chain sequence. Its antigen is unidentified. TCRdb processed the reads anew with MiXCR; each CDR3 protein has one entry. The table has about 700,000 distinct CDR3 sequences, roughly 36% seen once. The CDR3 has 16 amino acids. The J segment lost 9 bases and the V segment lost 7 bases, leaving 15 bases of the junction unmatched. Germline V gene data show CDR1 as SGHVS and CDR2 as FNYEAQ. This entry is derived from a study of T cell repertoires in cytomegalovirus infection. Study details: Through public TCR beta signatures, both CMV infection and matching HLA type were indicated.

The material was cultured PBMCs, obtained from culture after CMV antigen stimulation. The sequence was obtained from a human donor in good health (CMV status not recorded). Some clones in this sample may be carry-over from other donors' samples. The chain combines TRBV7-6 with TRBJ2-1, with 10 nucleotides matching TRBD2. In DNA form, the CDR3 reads TGTGCCAGCACCCACCCGGGGGCTAGCGGGGGTGGTGAGCAGTTCTTC. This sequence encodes CASTHPGASGGGEQFF. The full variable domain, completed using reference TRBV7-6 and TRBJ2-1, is GAGVSQSPRYKVTKRGQDVALRCDPISGHVSLYWYRQALGQGPEFLTYFNYEAQQDKSGLPNDRFSAERPEGSISTLTIQRTEQRDSAMYRCASTHPGASGGGEQFFGPGTRLTVL.